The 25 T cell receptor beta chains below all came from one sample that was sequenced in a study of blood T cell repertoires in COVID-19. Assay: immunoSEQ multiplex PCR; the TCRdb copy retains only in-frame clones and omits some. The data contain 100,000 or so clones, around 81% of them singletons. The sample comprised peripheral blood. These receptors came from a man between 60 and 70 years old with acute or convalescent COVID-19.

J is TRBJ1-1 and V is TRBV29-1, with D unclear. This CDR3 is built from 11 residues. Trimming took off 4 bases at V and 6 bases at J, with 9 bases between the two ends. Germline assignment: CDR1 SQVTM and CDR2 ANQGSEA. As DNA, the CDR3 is TGCAGCGTTGCGGGTAGCGCTGAAGCTTTCTTT. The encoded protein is CSVAGSAEAFF. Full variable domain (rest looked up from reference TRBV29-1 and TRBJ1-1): SAVISQKPSRDICQRGTSLTIQCQVDSQVTMMFWYRQQPGQSLTLIATANQGSEATYESGFVIDKFPISRPNLTFSTLTVSNMSPEDSSIYLCSVAGSAEAFFGQGTRLTVV.

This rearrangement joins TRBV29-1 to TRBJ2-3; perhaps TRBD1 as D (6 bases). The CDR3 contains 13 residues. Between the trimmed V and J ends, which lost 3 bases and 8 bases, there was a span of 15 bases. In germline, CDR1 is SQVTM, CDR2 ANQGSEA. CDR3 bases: TGCAGCGTTGACAGGGGCGCGGGTTCTACGCAGTATTTT. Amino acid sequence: CSVDRGAGSTQYF.

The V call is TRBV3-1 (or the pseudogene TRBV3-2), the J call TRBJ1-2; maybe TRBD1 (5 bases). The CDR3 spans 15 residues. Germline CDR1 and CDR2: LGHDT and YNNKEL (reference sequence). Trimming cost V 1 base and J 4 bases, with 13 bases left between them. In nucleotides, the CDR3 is TGTGCCAGCAGCCAAGCTTCGCGCGGGACCTATGGCTACACCTTC. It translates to CASSQASRGTYGYTF.

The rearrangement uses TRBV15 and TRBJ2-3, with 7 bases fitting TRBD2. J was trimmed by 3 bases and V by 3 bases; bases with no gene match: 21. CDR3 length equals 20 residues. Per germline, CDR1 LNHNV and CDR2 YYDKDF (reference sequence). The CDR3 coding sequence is TGTGCCACCAGCAGGGGCGGGACTAACCATAGGCCCCGTAGGACAGATACGCAGTATTTT. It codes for CATSRGGTNHRPRRTDTQYF.

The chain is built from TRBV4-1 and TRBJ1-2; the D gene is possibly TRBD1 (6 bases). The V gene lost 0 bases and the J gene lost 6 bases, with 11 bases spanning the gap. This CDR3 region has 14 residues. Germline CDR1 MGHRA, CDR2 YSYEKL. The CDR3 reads CASSQDPRGDGYTF. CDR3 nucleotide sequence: TGCGCCAGCAGCCAAGATCCCAGGGGTGATGGCTACACCTTC.

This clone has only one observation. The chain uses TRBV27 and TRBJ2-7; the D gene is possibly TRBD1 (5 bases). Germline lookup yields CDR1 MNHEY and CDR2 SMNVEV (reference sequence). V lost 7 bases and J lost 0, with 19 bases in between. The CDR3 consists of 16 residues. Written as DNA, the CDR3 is TGTGCCAGCACCGTATTCTCGCGGCAGGGCTCCTACGAGCAGTACGTC. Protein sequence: CASTVFSRQGSYEQYV.

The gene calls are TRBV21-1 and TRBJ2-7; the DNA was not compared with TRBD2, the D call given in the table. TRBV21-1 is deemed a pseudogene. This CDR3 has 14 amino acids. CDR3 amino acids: CASSTPGLAQEQYV. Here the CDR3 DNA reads TGTGCCAGCAGCACCCCGGGACTAGCGCAAGAGCAGTACGTC.

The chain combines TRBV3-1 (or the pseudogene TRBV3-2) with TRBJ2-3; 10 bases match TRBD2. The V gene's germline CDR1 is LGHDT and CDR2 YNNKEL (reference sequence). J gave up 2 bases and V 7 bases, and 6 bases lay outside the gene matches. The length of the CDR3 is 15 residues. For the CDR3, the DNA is TGTGCCAGCACCTCGACTAGCGGGTTCACAGATACGCAGTATTTT. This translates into CASTSTSGFTDTQYF.

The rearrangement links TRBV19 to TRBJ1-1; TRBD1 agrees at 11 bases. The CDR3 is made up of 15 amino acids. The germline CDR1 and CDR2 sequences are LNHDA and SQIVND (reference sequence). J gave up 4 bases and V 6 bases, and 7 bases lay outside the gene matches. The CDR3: CASRTSGTGGTEAFF. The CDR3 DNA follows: TGTGCCAGTAGGACCTCCGGGACAGGGGGCACTGAAGCTTTCTTT.

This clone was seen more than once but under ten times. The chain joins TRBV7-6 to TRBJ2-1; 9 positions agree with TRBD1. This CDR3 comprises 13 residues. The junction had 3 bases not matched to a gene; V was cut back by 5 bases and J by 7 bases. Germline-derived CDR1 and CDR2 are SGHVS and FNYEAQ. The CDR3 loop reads CASSRQGVNEQFF. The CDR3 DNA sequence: TGTGCCAGCAGCCGACAGGGGGTTAATGAGCAGTTCTTC.

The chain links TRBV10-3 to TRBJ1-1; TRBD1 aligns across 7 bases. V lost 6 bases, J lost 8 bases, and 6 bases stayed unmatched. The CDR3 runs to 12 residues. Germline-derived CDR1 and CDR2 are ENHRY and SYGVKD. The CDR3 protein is CAIRQGPWEAFF. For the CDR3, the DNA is TGTGCCATCAGACAGGGGCCTTGGGAAGCTTTCTTT.

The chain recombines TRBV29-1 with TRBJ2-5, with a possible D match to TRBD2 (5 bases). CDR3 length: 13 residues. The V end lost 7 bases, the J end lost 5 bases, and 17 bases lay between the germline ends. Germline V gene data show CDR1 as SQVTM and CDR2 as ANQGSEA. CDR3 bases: TGCAGCGCTGTACGGGGAAACGAGGAGACCCAGTACTTC. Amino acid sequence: CSAVRGNEETQYF.

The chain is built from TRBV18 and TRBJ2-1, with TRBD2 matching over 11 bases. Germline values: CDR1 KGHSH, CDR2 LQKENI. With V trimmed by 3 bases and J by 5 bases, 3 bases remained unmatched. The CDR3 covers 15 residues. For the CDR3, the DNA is TGTGCCAGCTCACCTAGCGGGAGGGAAGACAATGAGCAGTTCTTC. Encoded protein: CASSPSGREDNEQFF.

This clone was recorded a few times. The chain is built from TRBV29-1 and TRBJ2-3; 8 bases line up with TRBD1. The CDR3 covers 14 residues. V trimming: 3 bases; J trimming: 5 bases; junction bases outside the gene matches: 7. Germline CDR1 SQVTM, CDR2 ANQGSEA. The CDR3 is CSVDGQGAGDTQYF. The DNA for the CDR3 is TGCAGCGTTGATGGGCAGGGGGCCGGAGATACGCAGTATTTT.

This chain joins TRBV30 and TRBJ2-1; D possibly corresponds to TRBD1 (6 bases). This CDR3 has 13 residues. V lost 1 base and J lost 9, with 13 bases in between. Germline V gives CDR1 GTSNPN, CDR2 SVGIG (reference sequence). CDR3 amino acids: CAWSEGVLTEQFF. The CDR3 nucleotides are TGTGCCTGGAGTGAGGGGGTATTGACTGAGCAGTTCTTC.

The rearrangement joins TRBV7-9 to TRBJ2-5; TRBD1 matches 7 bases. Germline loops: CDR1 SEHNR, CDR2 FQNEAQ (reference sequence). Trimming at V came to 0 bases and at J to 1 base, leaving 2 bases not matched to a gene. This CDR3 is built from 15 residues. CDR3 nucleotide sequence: TGTGCCAGCAGCTTAGCACAGGGGAGCCAAGAGACCCAGTACTTC. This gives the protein CASSLAQGSQETQYF.

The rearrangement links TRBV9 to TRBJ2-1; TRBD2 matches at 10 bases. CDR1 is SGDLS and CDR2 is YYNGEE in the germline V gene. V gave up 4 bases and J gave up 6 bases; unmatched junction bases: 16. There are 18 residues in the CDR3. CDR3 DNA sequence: TGTGCCAGCAGCTCCCCCGAGGGGGGACTAGCGAACGGCAATGAGCAGTTCTTC. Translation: CASSSPEGGLANGNEQFF.

The DNA for the CDR3 is TGTGCCTGGAGTGTATCAGGGTATGGCTACACCTTC. Protein product: CAWSVSGYGYTF. V and J are TRBV30 and TRBJ1-2, with D possibly being TRBD1 (5 bases). The CDR3 is made up of 12 amino acids. Germline values: CDR1 GTSNPN, CDR2 SVGIG (reference sequence). V was clipped by 0 bases and J by 5 bases, with 7 bases between them. Supplemented by reference TRBV30 and TRBJ1-2, the full variable domain reads SQTIHQWPATLVQPVGSPLSLECTVEGTSNPNLYWYRQAAGRGLQLLFYSVGIGQISSEVPQNLSASRPQDRQFILSSKKLLLSDSGFYLCAWSVSGYGYTFGSGTRLTVV.

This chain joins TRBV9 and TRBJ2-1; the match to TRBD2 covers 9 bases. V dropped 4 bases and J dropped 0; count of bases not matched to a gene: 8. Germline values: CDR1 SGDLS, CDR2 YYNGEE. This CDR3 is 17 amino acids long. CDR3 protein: CASSSRLAVRSYNEQFF. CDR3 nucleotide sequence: TGTGCCAGCAGCTCAAGACTAGCGGTACGCTCCTACAATGAGCAGTTCTTC.

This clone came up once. CDR3 protein: CASRGVPSNEQFF. The CDR3 nucleotides are TGTGCCAGCCGGGGGGTCCCGTCCAATGAGCAGTTCTTC. The chain joins TRBV2 to TRBJ2-1; 7 bases align to TRBD2. The germline gives CDR1 SNHLY, CDR2 FYNNEI. J gave up 6 bases and V 8 bases, and 7 bases lay outside the gene matches. The length of the CDR3 is 13 residues.

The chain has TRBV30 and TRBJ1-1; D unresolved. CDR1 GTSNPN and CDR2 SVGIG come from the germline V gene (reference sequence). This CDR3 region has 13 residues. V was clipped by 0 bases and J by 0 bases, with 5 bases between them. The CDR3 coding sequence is TGTGCCTGGAGTGTACGAGTGAACACTGAAGCTTTCTTT. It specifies CAWSVRVNTEAFF.

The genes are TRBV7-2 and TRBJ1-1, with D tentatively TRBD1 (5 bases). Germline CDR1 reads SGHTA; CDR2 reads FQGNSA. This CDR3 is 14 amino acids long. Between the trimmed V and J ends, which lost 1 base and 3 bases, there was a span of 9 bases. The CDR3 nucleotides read TGTGCCAGCAGCTTAGAGGCAGGGCACACTGAAGCTTTCTTT. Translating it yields CASSLEAGHTEAFF.

CDR3 protein: CASSPRQGKSYGYTF. CDR3 sequence (DNA): TGTGCCAGCAGCCCCCGACAGGGTAAGAGCTATGGCTACACCTTC. The chain is built from TRBV3-1 (or the pseudogene TRBV3-2) and TRBJ1-2, with 7 nucleotides matching TRBD1. The CDR3 covers 15 residues. The V and J ends lost 4 bases and 4 bases, in that order; junction bases with no gene match: 9. Germline V gene lookup returns CDR1 LGHDT and CDR2 YNNKEL (reference sequence).

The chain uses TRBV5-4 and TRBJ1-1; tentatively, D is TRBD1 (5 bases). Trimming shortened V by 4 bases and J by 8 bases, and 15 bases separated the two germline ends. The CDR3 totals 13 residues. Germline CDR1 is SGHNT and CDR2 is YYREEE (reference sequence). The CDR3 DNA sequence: TGTGCCAGCAGCCGACAGAGTTCCCCCGAAGCTTTCTTT. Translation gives CASSRQSSPEAFF.

The CDR3 loop is CASGLFWPQYV. CDR3 coding DNA: TGTGCTAGTGGTTTGTTCTGGCCCCAGTACGTC. J is TRBJ2-7 and V is TRBV12-5; unclear D gene. CDR1 and CDR2 (germline): LGHNT, FRNRAP. The CDR3 runs 11 residues. V was pared by 2 bases and J by 10 bases, with 9 bases between.